The table lists the clone carrying this T cell receptor beta chain with many counts. The antigen is undetermined. V dropped 0 bases and J dropped 2 bases, with 26 bases sitting between them. CDR1 is SGDLS and CDR2 is YYNGEE in the germline V gene. This CDR3 has 20 residues. This sample is drawn from a study of T cells after yellow fever vaccination. Looking at the study overall: SMART-Seq v4 Ultra Low Input handled preparation of low-cell-number fractions. Points from the study as a whole: Once the booster was given, most primary-vaccination clones reappeared, at approximately 97% for CD4 and roughly 91% for CD8.

TCRdb analysed the 5' RACE reads with MiXCR anew, one entry per CDR3 protein. The sample lists about 140,000 distinct CDR3 sequences, around 7.7% occurring once. The sample here was CD4+ T cells sorted from PBMCs, taken 5 days after the yellow fever booster vaccination. This TCR derives from a man aged 30 to 45 who received the YFV17D yellow fever vaccine. V gene TRBV9 combines with J gene TRBJ2-5, with D perhaps being TRBD1 or TRBD2 (6 bases each). CDR3 residues: CASSVAPGGSNGAFQETQYF. Written as DNA, the CDR3 is TGTGCCAGCAGCGTAGCCCCCGGGGGCAGCAATGGAGCGTTTCAAGAGACCCAGTACTTC.